This record concerns one T cell receptor (beta chain) sequence. The antigen remains unidentified. PBMCs yielded sorted CD4+ and CD8+ T cells. Sequencing used cDNA as its template, made by extracting RNA and reverse transcribing it. Sequenced by immunoSEQ multiplex PCR; TCRdb stores in-frame clones only, minus some. This table holds about 150,000 clones, about 60% found once. These data originate in a study of CD8+ T cells in alopecia areata. Study-level findings and limits: TCR sharing across patients was less clear than in mice, possibly HLA-related. Sequence data from scalp samples additionally include resident alphabeta T cells of normal skin. Normal scalp showed lower clonality than lesional scalp, especially alopecia totalis/universalis.

V lost 4 bases, J lost 1 base, and 6 bases lay in between. The germline CDR1 and CDR2 sequences are SGHNT and YYREEE (reference sequence). The CDR3 totals 13 residues. The sequencing input was CD4+ T cells sorted from blood. The TCR sequence derives from a human donor in good health. The chain employs TRBV5-4 and TRBJ1-5; D gene ambiguous. CDR3 protein: CASSQDSNQPQHF. The CDR3 DNA follows: TGTGCCAGCAGCCAAGACAGCAATCAGCCCCAGCATTTT.